The rows below give T cell receptor beta chains drawn from one sample of a study of T cell repertoires in cytomegalovirus infection. Via MiXCR, TCRdb re-called the reads, giving one row per CDR3 protein. The sample holds under 450,000 distinct CDR3 sequences; roughly 34% are singletons and the top ten take less than 15%. For these TCRs, the target antigens are not known. The sample was cultured PBMCs, taken from culture after CMV antigen stimulation. The receptor source for this set is a human donor in good health (CMV status not recorded). Some clones in this sample may be carry-over from other donors' samples. Both conserved end residues are part of each CDR3. The order of the fields is clone size, J gene, CDR3 length, D gene, V gene, CDR3 DNA, CDR3 protein. D genes are given only for firm matches. Size is omitted from some rows. Given values are once, few, many or a class for expanded clones.

clone size: NA; J gene: TRBJ2-3; CDR3 length: 14; D gene: NA; V gene: TRBV7-6; CDR3 DNA: TGTGCCAGCAGCTTAGAGAGCGACACAGATACGCAGTATTTT; CDR3 protein: CASSLESDTDTQYF
clone size: NA; J gene: TRBJ2-7; CDR3 length: 14; D gene: NA; V gene: TRBV20-1; CDR3 DNA: TGCAGTGCTCCCCGCCCCGGGAGCTCCTACGAGCAGTACTTC; CDR3 protein: CSAPRPGSSYEQYF
clone size: few; J gene: TRBJ2-5; CDR3 length: 15; D gene: NA; V gene: TRBV7-6; CDR3 DNA: TGTGCCAGCAGCCTATGGAGTGGGACTCAAGAGACCCAGTACTTC; CDR3 protein: CASSLWSGTQETQYF
clone size: few; J gene: TRBJ2-4; CDR3 length: 16; D gene: TRBD2; V gene: TRBV6-6; CDR3 DNA: TGTGCCAGCAGTTCGAAAGCGGGAGGAGCCAAAAACATTCAGTACTTC; CDR3 protein: CASSSKAGGAKNIQYF
clone size: few; J gene: TRBJ1-1; CDR3 length: 14; D gene: TRBD1; V gene: TRBV7-2; CDR3 DNA: TGTGCCAGCAGCGCCCGGGACAGACGAACTGAAGCTTTCTTT; CDR3 protein: CASSARDRRTEAFF
clone size: NA; J gene: TRBJ2-1; CDR3 length: 17; D gene: TRBD2; V gene: TRBV7-2; CDR3 DNA: TGTGCCAGCAGCTTACCAGTACTAGCGGGCGTCTACAATGAGCAGTTCTTC; CDR3 protein: CASSLPVLAGVYNEQFF
clone size: NA; J gene: TRBJ1-1; CDR3 length: 11; D gene: NA; V gene: TRBV28; CDR3 DNA: TGTGCCAGCACCCGACGCCGCGAAGCTTTCTTT; CDR3 protein: CASTRRREAFF
clone size: many; J gene: TRBJ2-7; CDR3 length: 16; D gene: NA; V gene: TRBV7-2; CDR3 DNA: TGTGCCAGCAGCTTATTTCCGCGGGACGTAACCTACGAGCAGTACTTC; CDR3 protein: CASSLFPRDVTYEQYF
clone size: few; J gene: TRBJ2-3; CDR3 length: 15; D gene: NA; V gene: TRBV20-1; CDR3 DNA: TGCAGTGCTAGAGGGACTGAGGAGTACACAGATACGCAGTATTTT; CDR3 protein: CSARGTEEYTDTQYF
clone size: NA; J gene: TRBJ2-3; CDR3 length: 13; D gene: NA; V gene: TRBV4-1; CDR3 DNA: TGCGCCAGCAGCCAAAGTAAGCCAGATACGCAGTATTTT; CDR3 protein: CASSQSKPDTQYF
clone size: many; J gene: TRBJ1-2; CDR3 length: 14; D gene: NA; V gene: TRBV7-2; CDR3 DNA: TGTGCCAGCAGAGGTCTGTCGTCTAGCTATGGCTACACCTTC; CDR3 protein: CASRGLSSSYGYTF
clone size: many; J gene: TRBJ1-1; CDR3 length: 15; D gene: NA; V gene: TRBV7-2; CDR3 DNA: TGTGCCAGCAAGATGTCGGGGGCGGTGAACACTGAAGCTTTCTTT; CDR3 protein: CASKMSGAVNTEAFF
clone size: NA; J gene: TRBJ1-2; CDR3 length: 20; D gene: NA; V gene: TRBV12-3/TRBV12-4; CDR3 DNA: TGTGCCAGCAGTCAAGCGAGGCGGGGAATTCTTTCCCCAGCTAACTATGGCTACACCTTC; CDR3 protein: CASSQARRGILSPANYGYTF
clone size: few; J gene: TRBJ1-2; CDR3 length: 13; D gene: NA; V gene: TRBV7-2; CDR3 DNA: TGTGCCAGCAGCATGAGACAGATCTATGGCTACACCTTC; CDR3 protein: CASSMRQIYGYTF
clone size: NA; J gene: TRBJ2-6; CDR3 length: 15; D gene: NA; V gene: TRBV24-1; CDR3 DNA: TGTGCCACCAGTGATTTGGAGACTGGGGCCAACGTCCTGACTTTC; CDR3 protein: CATSDLETGANVLTF
clone size: few; J gene: TRBJ2-1; CDR3 length: 17; D gene: TRBD2; V gene: TRBV6-2/TRBV6-3; CDR3 DNA: TGTGCCAGCAGTTATCGTAATAGCGGGAGGCCTTACAATGAGCAGTTCTTC; CDR3 protein: CASSYRNSGRPYNEQFF
clone size: NA; J gene: TRBJ1-2; CDR3 length: 17; D gene: NA; V gene: TRBV4-1; CDR3 DNA: TGCGCCAGCAGCCATCCCCGAGGAGGGCCCAGGGACTATGGCTACACCTTC; CDR3 protein: CASSHPRGGPRDYGYTF
clone size: few; J gene: TRBJ1-2; CDR3 length: 13; D gene: TRBD1; V gene: TRBV12-3/TRBV12-4; CDR3 DNA: TGTGCCAGCAGCTTGGGACAGGGGGTGAGCTACACCTTC; CDR3 protein: CASSLGQGVSYTF
clone size: NA; J gene: TRBJ2-1; CDR3 length: 16; D gene: TRBD2; V gene: TRBV6-2/TRBV6-3; CDR3 DNA: TGTGCCAGCAGTTACCTCCCCCAGCGGGAGTACAATGAGCAGTTCTTC; CDR3 protein: CASSYLPQREYNEQFF
clone size: few; J gene: TRBJ1-2; CDR3 length: 11; D gene: NA; V gene: TRBV7-9; CDR3 DNA: TGTGCCAGCAGCTTAGCCCCTAGCTACACCTTC; CDR3 protein: CASSLAPSYTF
clone size: NA; J gene: TRBJ2-5; CDR3 length: 12; D gene: NA; V gene: TRBV10-3; CDR3 DNA: TGTGCCATCAAAAAGGCAGGAGGGGCCCAGTACTTC; CDR3 protein: CAIKKAGGAQYF
clone size: many; J gene: TRBJ2-5; CDR3 length: 13; D gene: NA; V gene: TRBV7-2; CDR3 DNA: TGTGCCAGCAGCATGAGCAGCCAAGAGACCCAGTACTTC; CDR3 protein: CASSMSSQETQYF
clone size: NA; J gene: TRBJ2-3; CDR3 length: 13; D gene: NA; V gene: TRBV11-2; CDR3 DNA: TGTGCCAGCACACCTGGGGCCACAGATACGCAGTATTTT; CDR3 protein: CASTPGATDTQYF
clone size: few; J gene: TRBJ2-7; CDR3 length: 15; D gene: NA; V gene: TRBV24-1; CDR3 DNA: TGTGCCACCAGTGCCGGCTCGGCGGCGTCCTACGAGCAGTACTTC; CDR3 protein: CATSAGSAASYEQYF
clone size: NA; J gene: TRBJ1-4; CDR3 length: 15; D gene: TRBD1; V gene: TRBV20-1; CDR3 DNA: TGCAGTGCTAGAGATTGGGGACAGGGGGCAGAGAAACTGTTTTTT; CDR3 protein: CSARDWGQGAEKLFF
clone size: few; J gene: TRBJ2-3; CDR3 length: 14; D gene: NA; V gene: TRBV6-6; CDR3 DNA: TGTGCCAGCAGTGTTAGGCCCGATTGGGATACGCAGTATTTT; CDR3 protein: CASSVRPDWDTQYF
clone size: NA; J gene: TRBJ2-7; CDR3 length: 16; D gene: TRBD2; V gene: TRBV4-2; CDR3 DNA: TGTGCCAGCAGCCCCTTAGGTAGCGGGAATCCCTACGAGCAGTACTTC; CDR3 protein: CASSPLGSGNPYEQYF
clone size: few; J gene: TRBJ2-1; CDR3 length: 17; D gene: TRBD2; V gene: TRBV4-1; CDR3 DNA: TGCGCCAGCAGCCAAGGCCCGCTAGCGGGAGGTGGCAATGAGCAGTTCTTC; CDR3 protein: CASSQGPLAGGGNEQFF
clone size: NA; J gene: TRBJ2-7; CDR3 length: 15; D gene: NA; V gene: TRBV28; CDR3 DNA: TGTGCCAGCAGTTTCAGGACAGAGGGTTCTTACGAGCAGTACTTC; CDR3 protein: CASSFRTEGSYEQYF
clone size: few; J gene: TRBJ1-1; CDR3 length: 12; D gene: NA; V gene: TRBV29-1; CDR3 DNA: TGCAGCGTTAGACGGGAGAACACTGAAGCTTTCTTT; CDR3 protein: CSVRRENTEAFF
clone size: few; J gene: TRBJ1-2; CDR3 length: 14; D gene: TRBD1; V gene: TRBV11-2; CDR3 DNA: TGTGCCAGCAGCTTAGACGGGACAGGCTATGGCTACACCTTC; CDR3 protein: CASSLDGTGYGYTF
clone size: NA; J gene: TRBJ2-7; CDR3 length: 13; D gene: NA; V gene: TRBV20-1; CDR3 DNA: TGCAGTGCTATACCGGGCCCTACCTACGAGCAGTACTTC; CDR3 protein: CSAIPGPTYEQYF
clone size: many; J gene: TRBJ2-5; CDR3 length: 15; D gene: NA; V gene: TRBV7-8; CDR3 DNA: TGTGCCAGCAGCCACCGGGACCGTCGAAGAGAGACCCAGTACTTC; CDR3 protein: CASSHRDRRRETQYF
clone size: NA; J gene: TRBJ2-5; CDR3 length: 13; D gene: NA; V gene: TRBV4-1; CDR3 DNA: TGCGCCAGCAGAGGACTTTTTCCCGAGACCCAGTACTTC; CDR3 protein: CASRGLFPETQYF
clone size: NA; J gene: TRBJ2-7; CDR3 length: 12; D gene: NA; V gene: TRBV28; CDR3 DNA: TGTGCCAGCAGTCCCGCCCCCTACGAGCAGTACTTC; CDR3 protein: CASSPAPYEQYF
clone size: NA; J gene: TRBJ2-5; CDR3 length: 14; D gene: NA; V gene: TRBV7-2; CDR3 DNA: TGTGCCAGCAGCCTTGGGACTCACCAAGAGACCCAGTACTTC; CDR3 protein: CASSLGTHQETQYF
clone size: NA; J gene: TRBJ1-4; CDR3 length: 14; D gene: NA; V gene: TRBV7-9; CDR3 DNA: TGTGCCAGCAGCCCCACCGCCGGAAATGAAAAACTGTTTTTT; CDR3 protein: CASSPTAGNEKLFF
clone size: NA; J gene: TRBJ1-6; CDR3 length: 15; D gene: NA; V gene: TRBV11-2; CDR3 DNA: TGTGCCAGCAGCTTATCTTCAGGGGAGAATTCACCCCTCCACTTT; CDR3 protein: CASSLSSGENSPLHF
clone size: NA; J gene: TRBJ1-1; CDR3 length: 16; D gene: NA; V gene: TRBV5-1; CDR3 DNA: TGCGCCAGCAGCTTGGCTCGGATGGGGTTTAACACTGAAGCTTTCTTT; CDR3 protein: CASSLARMGFNTEAFF
clone size: NA; J gene: TRBJ2-1; CDR3 length: 15; D gene: TRBD2; V gene: TRBV12-3/TRBV12-4; CDR3 DNA: TGTGCCAGCAGTTTTAGCGGGAGAAACAGTAATGAGCAGTTCTTC; CDR3 protein: CASSFSGRNSNEQFF
clone size: few; J gene: TRBJ2-7; CDR3 length: 13; D gene: NA; V gene: TRBV7-3; CDR3 DNA: TGTGCCAGCAGCTACCGGCAGGGCGGGGAGCAGTACTTC; CDR3 protein: CASSYRQGGEQYF
clone size: NA; J gene: TRBJ1-2; CDR3 length: 15; D gene: NA; V gene: TRBV28; CDR3 DNA: TGTGCCAGCAGTTTATTTAGCAAGGGCCTTAGTGGCTACACCTTC; CDR3 protein: CASSLFSKGLSGYTF
clone size: NA; J gene: TRBJ2-3; CDR3 length: 15; D gene: TRBD1; V gene: TRBV18; CDR3 DNA: TGTGCCAGCTCACTCCGGGACAGGGGGACGGATACGCAGTATTTT; CDR3 protein: CASSLRDRGTDTQYF
clone size: NA; J gene: TRBJ2-1; CDR3 length: 20; D gene: NA; V gene: TRBV11-1; CDR3 DNA: TGTGCCAGCAGCTCCGTTTGGCCGAAGCCGGAAATCCTGAGGTACAATGAGCAGTTCTTC; CDR3 protein: CASSSVWPKPEILRYNEQFF
clone size: NA; J gene: TRBJ2-2; CDR3 length: 12; D gene: NA; V gene: TRBV7-8; CDR3 DNA: TGTGCCAGCAGTTTAGGGGCCGGGGAGCTGTTTTTT; CDR3 protein: CASSLGAGELFF
clone size: NA; J gene: TRBJ2-3; CDR3 length: 12; D gene: NA; V gene: TRBV6-2/TRBV6-3; CDR3 DNA: TGTGCCAGCAGCTTAAATCTGGATACGCAGTATTTT; CDR3 protein: CASSLNLDTQYF
clone size: NA; J gene: TRBJ2-3; CDR3 length: 15; D gene: NA; V gene: TRBV28; CDR3 DNA: TGTGCCAGCAGTCGAGTAGGGGAAAGGTCAGATACGCAGTATTTT; CDR3 protein: CASSRVGERSDTQYF
clone size: many; J gene: TRBJ2-1; CDR3 length: 16; D gene: NA; V gene: TRBV7-2; CDR3 DNA: TGTGCCAGCACCACGATTGGTCGGAGCTCCTACAATGAGCAGTTCTTC; CDR3 protein: CASTTIGRSSYNEQFF